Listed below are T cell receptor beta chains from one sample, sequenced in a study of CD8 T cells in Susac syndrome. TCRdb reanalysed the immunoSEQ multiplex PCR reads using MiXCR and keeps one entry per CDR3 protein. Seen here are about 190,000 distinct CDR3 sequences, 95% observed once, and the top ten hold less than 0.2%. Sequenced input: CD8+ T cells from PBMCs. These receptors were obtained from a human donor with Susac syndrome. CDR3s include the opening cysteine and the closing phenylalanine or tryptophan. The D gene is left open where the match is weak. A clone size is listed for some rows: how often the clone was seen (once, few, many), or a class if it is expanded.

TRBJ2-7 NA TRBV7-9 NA CASSFVTGSSYEQYF TGTGCCAGCAGCTTCGTCACGGGAAGCTCCTACGAGCAGTACTTC
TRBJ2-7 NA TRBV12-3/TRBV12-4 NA CASSFAVDEQYF TGTGCCAGCAGTTTCGCCGTTGACGAGCAGTACTTC
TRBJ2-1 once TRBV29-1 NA CSVVGLEVSEQFF TGCAGCGTTGTGGGATTAGAGGTCAGTGAGCAGTTCTTC
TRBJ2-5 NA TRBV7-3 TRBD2 CASSAKGTSGGGETQYF TGTGCCAGCAGTGCTAAAGGGACTAGCGGGGGGGGAGAGACCCAGTACTTC
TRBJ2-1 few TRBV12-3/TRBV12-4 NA CASSLGDSNEQFF TGTGCCAGCAGTTTAGGGGACTCGAATGAGCAGTTCTTC
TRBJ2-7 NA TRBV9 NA CASSVGSASGYEQYF TGTGCCAGCAGCGTAGGATCAGCGTCAGGATACGAGCAGTACTTC
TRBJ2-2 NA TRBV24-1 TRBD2 CATRRGTSGPNTGELFF TGTGCCACCAGGCGAGGGACTAGCGGGCCGAACACCGGGGAGCTGTTTTTT
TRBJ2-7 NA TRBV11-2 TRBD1 CASSQLRDRDHEQYF TGTGCCAGCAGCCAACTCCGGGACAGGGACCACGAGCAGTACTTC
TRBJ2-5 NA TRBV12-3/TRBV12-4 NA CASSLFRLMDQETQYF TGTGCCAGCAGTTTATTTCGGTTAATGGACCAAGAGACCCAGTACTTC
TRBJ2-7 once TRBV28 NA CASSPRRKPYEQYF TGTGCCAGCAGTCCTCGACGGAAGCCCTACGAGCAGTACTTC
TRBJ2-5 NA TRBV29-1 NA CSVDASQETQYF TGCAGCGTTGATGCCAGTCAAGAGACCCAGTACTTC
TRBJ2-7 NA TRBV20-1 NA CSASGSSHEQYF TGCAGTGCTAGCGGTTCCTCCCACGAGCAGTACTTC
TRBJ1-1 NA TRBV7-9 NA CASSFEFREKDTEAFF TGTGCCAGCAGCTTCGAGTTCCGGGAGAAGGACACTGAAGCTTTCTTT